The 14 T cell receptor beta chains below come from one sample, sequenced in a study of blood T cells in healthy people across ages. A J-beta primer mix and a sample-barcoded 5' primer were used in a second PCR of about 7 to 12 cycles. Each CDR3 protein is one row after TCRdb ran MiXCR on the 5' RACE reads. The sample has about 930,000 distinct CDR3 sequences, almost 30% seen once. These same records also appear under a second study, on T cells of mothers and their children.

Sequencing input: blood. The source is a woman between 40 and 55 years old in good health.

A few counts support this clonotype. The CDR3 coding sequence is TGTGCCAGCATCGTGGTCCTAGGTGGCAATCAGCCCCAGCATTTT. It translates to CASIVVLGGNQPQHF. The J gene is TRBJ1-5, the V gene TRBV6-1; D is uncertain. The CDR3 spans 15 residues. Deletions cut 7 bases from V and 2 bases from J, with 15 bases between. Germline V CDR1 and CDR2: MNHNS, SASEGT.

V and J are TRBV7-3 and TRBJ2-1; the D gene is possibly TRBD2 (7 bases). CDR3 size: 14 residues. From germline, CDR1 is SGHTA and CDR2 FQGTGA. V was trimmed by 8 bases and J by 12 bases, leaving 23 bases between them. The CDR3, as DNA: TGTGCCAGCGGTCCAGGACTAGGGGGTTCGGGGCAGTTCTTC. Amino acids: CASGPGLGGSGQFF.

This clonotype has ten or more counts. This chain uses TRBV5-1 with TRBJ2-6; D is perhaps TRBD1 or TRBD2 (5 bases each). The CDR3 length is 17 residues. V was cut by 0 bases and J by 0 bases, with 10 bases left in between. The germline CDR1 and CDR2 sequences are SGHRS and YFSETQ. CDR3 nucleotide sequence: TGCGCCAGCAGCTTGGAGGCAGGGAGCTCTGGGGCCAACGTCCTGACTTTC. It is translated as CASSLEAGSSGANVLTF.

Many counts were recorded for this clonotype. V gene TRBV20-1 combines with J gene TRBJ2-5; D call uncertain. From germline, CDR1 is DFQATT and CDR2 SNEGSKA (reference sequence). Trimming removed 0 bases from V and 5 bases from J, with 25 bases in between. This CDR3 has 18 residues. The CDR3 region has the DNA TGCAGTGCTAGAGATCGACATTTCGTAGATAGGCGATGGGAGACCCAGTACTTC. It encodes CSARDRHFVDRRWETQYF.

This chain links TRBV7-2 with TRBJ2-7, with D possibly matching TRBD1 (6 bases). The CDR3 length is 15 residues. Germline CDR1 SGHTA, CDR2 FQGNSA. V lost 3 bases and J lost 4, with 16 bases in between. The DNA of the CDR3 is TGTGCCAGCAGCTTTCGGGGTGGACAGCATTACGAGCAGTACTTC. Translating gives CASSFRGGQHYEQYF.

The gene calls are TRBV6-1 and TRBJ1-4; 8 bases map to TRBD1. The CDR3 sequence is 15 residues long. The V gene's germline CDR1 is MNHNS and CDR2 SASEGT. Trimming took 4 bases from V and 8 from J; bases not matched to a gene: 9. CDR3 bases: TGTGCCAGCAGTGGGTGGACAGGGAAGAACGAAAAACTGTTTTTT. Its protein product is CASSGWTGKNEKLFF.

The J gene is TRBJ1-3, the V gene TRBV6-5, with TRBD1 as a possible D gene (6 bases). Germline assignment: CDR1 MNHEY and CDR2 SVGAGI. Trimming shortened V by 6 bases and J by 0 bases, and 15 bases separated the two germline ends. CDR3 size: 16 residues. CDR3 loop: CASSRDQGTSGNTIYF. In DNA, the CDR3 is TGTGCCAGCAGCCGTGATCAGGGGACCTCTGGAAACACCATATATTTT.

Points on this clonotype: One end of the junction varies from germline; a read error may be responsible. The chain is built from TRBV9 and TRBJ2-1; 9 bases align to TRBD1. The V gene's germline CDR1 is SGDLS and CDR2 YYNGEE. This CDR3 is built from 17 residues. The DNA of the CDR3 is TGTGCCAGCAGCCAAATCACACAGGGGGCGGGGTACAATGAGCAGTGCTTC. Protein sequence: CASSQITQGAGYNEQCF.

V is TRBV7-3 and J is TRBJ2-1; 10 nucleotides align to TRBD2. This CDR3 spans 13 amino acids. Per germline, CDR1 SGHTA and CDR2 FQGTGA. J lost 10 bases, V lost 8 bases, and 8 bases had no gene match. CDR3 nucleotide sequence: TGTGCCAGCGGCCCTATGGGACTAGCGGAGCAGTTCTTC. It codes for CASGPMGLAEQFF.

At least ten counts were recorded for this clonotype. This rearrangement joins TRBV12-5 to TRBJ2-3; D perhaps matches TRBD2 (7 bases). This CDR3 contains 14 residues. V was trimmed by 7 bases and J by 5 bases, leaving 16 bases between them. Germline V gene sequence: CDR1 LGHNT, CDR2 FRNRAP. The CDR3 bases are TGTGCTAGTGCCATGTCGGGGGGCGGAGATACGCAGTATTTT. This translates into CASAMSGGGDTQYF.

This clonotype was observed a few times. The V gene is TRBV20-1, the J gene TRBJ1-6, with D perhaps matching TRBD1 (5 bases). This CDR3 is 16 amino acids long. The germline V gene has CDR1 DFQATT and CDR2 SNEGSKA (reference sequence). Trimming removed 1 base at V and 0 bases at J, with 10 bases between. The CDR3 protein is CSARVAGPSYNSPLHF. In nucleotides, the CDR3 is TGCAGTGCTAGAGTGGCGGGGCCCTCCTATAATTCACCCCTCCACTTT.

This clonotype was detected ten times or more. The DNA of the CDR3 is TGTGCCAGCAGCGTAGGTCCAGGGGGGGCGTCCTACGAGCAGTACTTC. It is translated as CASSVGPGGASYEQYF. This rearrangement joins TRBV9 to TRBJ2-7; either TRBD1 or TRBD2 may fit D (7 bases each). V lost 0 bases and J 1 base, leaving 14 bases between the germline ends. Per the germline V gene, CDR1 is SGDLS and CDR2 is YYNGEE. The CDR3 is made up of 16 amino acids.

This clonotype was counted between two and nine times. The chain recombines TRBV3-1 with TRBJ2-7; the match to TRBD1 covers 9 bases. The CDR3 is 15 amino acids. The V segment lost 4 bases and the J segment 2 bases; nucleotides outside the gene matches: 6. The germline V gene has CDR1 LGHDT and CDR2 YNNKEL (reference sequence). The CDR3 region is CASSPRRQGAYEQYF. CDR3 bases: TGTGCCAGCAGCCCGAGGAGACAGGGGGCCTACGAGCAGTACTTC.

As concerns this clonotype: A much larger clonotype is one base distant, so this may be a read error. The V gene is TRBV20-1, the J gene TRBJ2-5; a weak D match, TRBD1 (6 bases). The CDR3 spans 14 residues. CDR1 is DFQATT, CDR2 SNEGSKA, per germline (reference sequence). The CDR3: CRAKYRQARETQYF. In nucleotides, the CDR3 is TGCCGTGCTAAATACAGACAGGCTCGGGAGACCCAGTACTTC.